One sample yielded the 3 T cell receptor beta chains listed below, sequenced in a study of blood T cell repertoires in COVID-19. The method was immunoSEQ multiplex PCR; TCRdb's version includes in-frame clones alone and lacks a portion of them. The profile shows about 200,000 clones, approximately 80% of them singletons. The specimen was PBMCs or T cells enriched from blood (not recorded which). The source is a middle-aged man who had recovered from COVID-19.

The chain combines TRBV14 with TRBJ1-1; no definite D call. Germline loops: CDR1 SGHDN, CDR2 FVKESK. The CDR3 spans 13 residues. V was trimmed by 4 bases and J by 0 bases, leaving 6 bases between them. CDR3 nucleotides: TGTGCCAGCAGCCCTCAGGTGAACACTGAAGCTTTCTTT. Translating it yields CASSPQVNTEAFF.

V and J are TRBV4-1 and TRBJ2-1, with D tentatively TRBD1 (6 bases). Trimming left V 1 base short and J 5 bases short, with 12 bases between. The CDR3 spans 15 residues. Germline values: CDR1 MGHRA, CDR2 YSYEKL. The DNA of the CDR3 is TGCGCCAGCAGCCAAGTTGAGACAGGAAACAATGAGCAGTTCTTC. Residues: CASSQVETGNNEQFF.

The chain links TRBV6-6 to TRBJ2-5; 9 nucleotides line up with TRBD1. The CDR3 consists of 15 residues. Unmatched junction bases numbered 11, after V lost 7 bases and J lost 5 bases. CDR1 is MNHNY and CDR2 is SVGAGI in the germline V gene (reference sequence). The CDR3 DNA follows: TGTGCCAGCAATGAACACAGGGGGCCCCGGGAGACCCAGTACTTC. Amino acid sequence: CASNEHRGPRETQYF.